These 24 T cell receptor beta chains came from one sample sequenced in a study of T-cell reconstitution after alpha-beta-depleted transplantation in children. As it was prepared, the TCRbeta library received unique molecular identifiers. Each CDR3 protein gets one entry after TCRdb re-called the PCR reads with MiXCR. Found here are about a million distinct CDR3 sequences, roughly 29% of them singletons; the top ten hold roughly 27%. The specimen was PBMCs, mostly from graft donor cells, collected 360 days after TCRalphabeta/CD19-depleted stem cell transplant. Receptor source: a boy under three years old who had a stem cell transplant for SCID, so the T cells may come from the graft donor.

This clonotype was seen ten or more times. V usage is TRBV5-1 and J usage is TRBJ1-4, with 7 bases aligning to TRBD1. The CDR3 contains 14 residues. Germline assignment: CDR1 SGHRS and CDR2 YFSETQ. The junction had 8 bases not matched to a gene; V was cut back by 4 bases and J by 8 bases. CDR3 amino acids: CASSLDREGEKLFF. In nucleotides, the CDR3 is TGCGCCAGCAGCCTTGACAGGGAAGGGGAAAAACTGTTTTTT. Full variable domain (missing parts from reference TRBV5-1 and TRBJ1-4): KAGVTQTPRYLIKTRGQQVTLSCSPISGHRSVSWYQQTPGQGLQFLFEYFSETQRNKGNFPGRFSGRQFSNSRSEMNVSTLELGDSALYLCASSLDREGEKLFFGSGTQLSVL.

This clonotype has a handful of counts. The rearrangement uses TRBV12-3 or TRBV12-4 and TRBJ2-7; D is possibly TRBD1 (5 bases). This CDR3 contains 13 residues. The germline V and J ends were trimmed by 4 bases and 3 bases, with 10 bases remaining between them. CDR3 DNA: TGTGCCAGCAGTTGGGGCAGCTACTACGAGCAGTACTTC. Its translation: CASSWGSYYEQYF.

In this sample, this clonotype turned up a few times. The chain couples TRBV20-1 to TRBJ1-4; D call uncertain. CDR3 length equals 14 residues. V dropped 2 bases and J dropped 8 bases, with 15 bases sitting between them. Germline V gives CDR1 DFQATT, CDR2 SNEGSKA (reference sequence). CDR3: CSARPAAGWEKLFF. CDR3 coding DNA: TGCAGTGCTAGACCTGCGGCGGGGTGGGAAAAACTGTTTTTT.

A few counts support this clonotype. CDR3 DNA sequence: TGCAGTGCTAGAGCCCTGGGGGACAGGGCCCTCAACACTGAAGCTTTCTTT. Translating gives CSARALGDRALNTEAFF. The chain employs TRBV20-1 and TRBJ1-1; TRBD1 matches 9 bases. The CDR3 sequence is 17 residues long. V was pared by 1 base and J by 2 bases, with 11 bases of the junction left unmatched. CDR1 DFQATT and CDR2 SNEGSKA come from the germline V gene (reference sequence).

This clonotype was detected a few times. CDR3 sequence reads: CASSLWTEGSYEQYF. The CDR3 coding sequence is TGTGCCAGCAGTTTGTGGACAGAGGGCTCCTACGAGCAGTACTTC. V and J are TRBV27 and TRBJ2-7, with D tentatively TRBD1 (6 bases). V was shortened by 3 bases and J by 0 bases, with 12 bases between the two germline ends. The germline V gene has CDR1 MNHEY and CDR2 SMNVEV (reference sequence). The CDR3 length is 15 residues.

This sequence joins TRBV2 and TRBJ2-1, with D unresolved. CDR1 and CDR2 from the germline V gene are SNHLY and FYNNEI. The CDR3 covers 12 residues. CDR3 in DNA: TGTGTCAACACTCTCTCCTACAATGAGCAGTTCTTC. This gives the protein CVNTLSYNEQFF.

The genes are TRBV5-1 and TRBJ2-7; TRBD2 matches at 7 bases. Germline values: CDR1 SGHRS, CDR2 YFSETQ. The CDR3 spans 13 residues. Trimming removed 6 bases from V and 3 bases from J; junction bases left unmatched: 6. The CDR3 protein is CASKEPGGYEQYF. The CDR3 nucleotides are TGCGCCAGCAAGGAGCCGGGAGGCTACGAGCAGTACTTC.

This clonotype was picked up a small number of times. J is TRBJ1-6 and V is TRBV20-1; D may be TRBD1 (5 bases). The CDR3 is 15 amino acids. Looked up from germline, CDR1 is DFQATT and CDR2 is SNEGSKA (reference sequence). The ends were cut back, 6 bases at V and 0 bases at J, with 12 bases in the middle. CDR3 in DNA: TGCAGTGCGCCGGACAAAGTCTCCTATAATTCACCCCTCCACTTT. Protein product: CSAPDKVSYNSPLHF.

The V and J genes are TRBV7-9 and TRBJ2-1; 7 bases map to TRBD1. This CDR3 spans 19 amino acids. Germline CDR1 and CDR2: SEHNR and FQNEAQ (reference sequence). The V and J ends lost 2 bases and 2 bases, in that order; junction bases with no gene match: 15. CDR3 protein: CASSLFPKKDRSAYNEQFF. The CDR3 DNA sequence: TGTGCCAGCAGCTTATTCCCCAAGAAGGACAGGTCAGCCTACAATGAGCAGTTCTTC.

This clonotype was recorded a few times. The chain recombines TRBV20-1 with TRBJ2-1; no clear D. This CDR3 comprises 14 residues. V lost 3 bases and J 1 base, leaving 10 bases between the germline ends. The germline gives CDR1 DFQATT, CDR2 SNEGSKA (reference sequence). The CDR3 here is CSARPAGSYNEQFF. The CDR3, as DNA: TGCAGTGCTAGGCCAGCCGGGTCCTACAATGAGCAGTTCTTC.

The rearrangement joins TRBV5-1 to TRBJ2-3; weak D call: TRBD2 (6 bases). Trimming removed 0 bases from V and 0 bases from J, with 14 bases in between. Germline CDR1 reads SGHRS; CDR2 reads YFSETQ. The CDR3 loop spans 17 amino acids. CDR3 protein: CASSLAPSVRSTDTQYF. Written as DNA, the CDR3 is TGCGCCAGCAGCTTGGCTCCTAGCGTGCGAAGCACAGATACGCAGTATTTT.

The J gene is TRBJ2-7, the V gene TRBV5-1; 7 bases are a match to TRBD1. The CDR3 covers 15 residues. Germline V gene data show CDR1 as SGHRS and CDR2 as YFSETQ. The V and J ends lost 4 bases and 2 bases, in that order; junction bases with no gene match: 9. The DNA of the CDR3 is TGCGCCAGCAGCCTAACAGGGGACGGGACCTACGAGCAGTACTTC. It is translated as CASSLTGDGTYEQYF. The whole variable domain, filled in from reference TRBV5-1 and TRBJ2-7, reads KAGVTQTPRYLIKTRGQQVTLSCSPISGHRSVSWYQQTPGQGLQFLFEYFSETQRNKGNFPGRFSGRQFSNSRSEMNVSTLELGDSALYLCASSLTGDGTYEQYFGPGTRLTVT.

The table lists this clonotype with a few counts. The gene calls are TRBV15 and TRBJ2-2, with D hard to call. This CDR3 contains 16 residues. V gave up 5 bases and J gave up 1 base, with 14 bases separating them. The germline CDR1 and CDR2 sequences are LNHNV and YYDKDF (reference sequence). The CDR3: CATSFSFPGNTGELFF. The CDR3 DNA reads as TGTGCCACCAGCTTTTCTTTTCCCGGGAACACCGGGGAGCTGTTTTTT.

The CDR3 nucleotides are TGTGCCAGCAGCTCGACGCCTCTCCCGGACAGGGGGTGGGGATACTACGAGCAGTACTTC. Residues: CASSSTPLPDRGWGYYEQYF. The V and J genes are TRBV12-3 or TRBV12-4 and TRBJ2-7, with 10 bases fitting TRBD1. The CDR3 has 20 amino acids. J was trimmed by 3 bases and V by 6 bases; bases with no gene match: 23.

This sequence joins TRBV12-3 or TRBV12-4 and TRBJ2-1; 10 bases line up with TRBD2. The CDR3 is 15 amino acids. With 6 bases clipped from V and 12 bases from J, the junction kept 14 bases outside the gene matches. The CDR3 DNA reads as TGTGCCAGCAGCCCCCCTAGCGGGGGCCTCCCACGGCAGTTCTTC. Residues: CASSPPSGGLPRQFF.

Only a few counts were recorded for this clonotype. This chain connects TRBV5-1 to TRBJ2-3; 9 nucleotides line up with TRBD2. After removal of 4 bases from V and 2 bases from J, the junction contained 8 bases not matched to a gene. Germline values: CDR1 SGHRS, CDR2 YFSETQ. This CDR3 is 16 amino acids long. The CDR3 DNA reads as TGCGCCAGCAGCGCTACTAGCGGGCTACACACAGATACGCAGTATTTT. The encoded protein is CASSATSGLHTDTQYF. The whole variable domain, filled in from reference TRBV5-1 and TRBJ2-3, reads KAGVTQTPRYLIKTRGQQVTLSCSPISGHRSVSWYQQTPGQGLQFLFEYFSETQRNKGNFPGRFSGRQFSNSRSEMNVSTLELGDSALYLCASSATSGLHTDTQYFGPGTRLTVL.

This clonotype was detected a few times. The V and J genes are TRBV4-2 and TRBJ2-5; tentative D call: TRBD2 (5 bases). The CDR3 runs 15 residues. Trimming took off 4 bases at V and 5 bases at J, with 17 bases between the two ends. The germline gives CDR1 LGHNA, CDR2 YNFKEQ. The CDR3: CASSPGLAVWETQYF. In DNA, the CDR3 is TGTGCCAGCAGCCCTGGACTGGCCGTATGGGAGACCCAGTACTTC.

The sample holds a few counts of this clonotype. V and J are TRBV5-1 and TRBJ2-2, with 10 nucleotides matching TRBD1. The CDR3 totals 15 residues. V shed 3 bases, J shed 7 bases, and the junction held 6 bases outside the gene matches. Looked up from germline, CDR1 is SGHRS and CDR2 is YFSETQ. The DNA for the CDR3 is TGCGCCAGCAGCTCTGGACAGGGGGTGATCGGGGAGCTGTTTTTT. It is translated as CASSSGQGVIGELFF.

This clonotype was picked up a small number of times. One end of the junction varies from germline; a read error may be responsible. The chain employs TRBV11-2 and TRBJ2-7; D remains unclear. Germline-derived CDR1 and CDR2 are SGHAT and FQNNGV. This CDR3 is built from 17 residues. CDR3: CASSLDSDLRLDYEQYF. DNA of the CDR3: TGTGCCAGCAGTTTAGATTCCGATCTTCGGTTGGACTACGAGCAGTACTTC.

The CDR3 reads CASSQEGQFPAYGYTF. CDR3 DNA: TGCGCCAGCAGCCAAGAGGGACAGTTCCCTGCCTATGGCTACACCTTC. V and J are TRBV4-3 and TRBJ1-2; 7 positions agree with TRBD1. This CDR3 has 16 amino acids. The V gene's germline CDR1 is LGHNA and CDR2 YSLEER. The trim removed 0 bases at V and 4 bases at J, leaving 8 bases unmatched.

The gene calls are TRBV5-1 and TRBJ2-1; D is perhaps TRBD2 (5 bases). From germline, CDR1 is SGHRS and CDR2 YFSETQ. V lost 5 bases, J lost 7 bases, and 7 bases lay in between. This CDR3 contains 11 residues. DNA for the CDR3: TGCGCCAGCAGAGAGGGTAATGAGCAGTTCTTC. Translation gives CASREGNEQFF.

There are a few counts of this clonotype. The chain joins TRBV15 to TRBJ2-3; D might be TRBD1 (5 bases). With 3 bases removed from V and 6 bases from J, the gap between germline ends came to 16 bases. The CDR3 runs 15 residues. From germline, CDR1 is LNHNV and CDR2 YYDKDF (reference sequence). The CDR3 here is CATSRDEGAVDTQYF. DNA of the CDR3: TGTGCCACCAGCAGGGACGAAGGGGCGGTGGATACGCAGTATTTT.

The chain is built from TRBV20-1 and TRBJ2-3; D gene unclear. CDR1 DFQATT and CDR2 SNEGSKA come from the germline V gene (reference sequence). The CDR3 is made up of 13 amino acids. The V end lost 8 bases, the J end lost 2 bases, and 14 bases lay between the germline ends. The CDR3 loop reads CSLAEDPTDTQYF. CDR3 sequence (DNA): TGCAGTCTGGCAGAGGACCCCACAGATACGCAGTATTTT.

This chain connects TRBV30 to TRBJ2-2; TRBD1 matches 11 bases. This CDR3 contains 15 residues. V was pared by 0 bases and J by 6 bases, with 3 bases of the junction left unmatched. Per germline, CDR1 GTSNPN and CDR2 SVGIG (reference sequence). CDR3 coding DNA: TGTGCCTGGAGTGTCGGACAGGGGGCGGCCGGGGAGCTGTTTTTT. This codes for CAWSVGQGAAGELFF.